One sample yielded the 26 T cell receptor beta chains listed below, sequenced in a study of T cell responses to AZD1222 COVID-19 vaccine. Sequencing was performed with immunoSEQ multiplex PCR; in TCRdb, only in-frame clones are kept and a portion is missing. The data hold roughly 180,000 clones, with approximately 92% observed a single time. The input for sequencing was peripheral blood, taken 28 days after the second dose of the MenACWY control vaccine. The source of these receptors is an adult who received the MenACWY meningococcal vaccine as a control.

Here the CDR3 DNA reads TGTGCCAGCAGCTCGTCTGGACGATCCTATGGCTACACCTTC. Amino acids: CASSSSGRSYGYTF. The chain links TRBV13 to TRBJ1-2, with unresolved D. The CDR3 spans 14 residues. Germline loops: CDR1 PRHDT, CDR2 FYEKMQ (reference sequence). V lost 4 bases and J 4 bases, leaving 13 bases between the germline ends.

This chain connects TRBV28 to TRBJ2-2, with TRBD1 as a possible D gene (5 bases). V lost 5 bases to trimming and J lost 5 bases, with 15 bases between them. CDR1 MDHEN and CDR2 SYDVKM come from the germline V gene. The CDR3 sequence is 15 residues long. CDR3 in amino acids: CASSAVQGRTGELFF. CDR3 coding DNA: TGTGCCAGCAGTGCGGTCCAGGGTCGGACCGGGGAGCTGTTTTTT.

This clone occurred a few times. This chain uses TRBV11-1 with TRBJ2-7; D is uncertain. V was trimmed by 3 bases and J by 0 bases, leaving 9 bases between them. Germline assignment: CDR1 SGHAT and CDR2 FQDESV (reference sequence). CDR3 length equals 14 residues. This chain's CDR3 is CASSFSRSSYEQYF. As DNA, the CDR3 is TGTGCCAGCAGCTTTAGCAGGAGCTCCTACGAGCAGTACTTC.

The rearrangement links TRBV5-1 to TRBJ1-6; D is ambiguous. Looked up from germline, CDR1 is SGHRS and CDR2 is YFSETQ. The V gene lost 1 base and the J gene lost 6 bases, with 8 bases spanning the gap. CDR3 length: 14 residues. Here the CDR3 DNA reads TGCGCCAGCAGCTTGTGGGATAGTAATTCACCCCTCCACTTT. This codes for CASSLWDSNSPLHF.

The chain combines TRBV30 with TRBJ2-5; 12 bases align to TRBD2. This CDR3 spans 20 amino acids. The V gene's germline CDR1 is GTSNPN and CDR2 SVGIG (reference sequence). Trimming cost V 0 bases and J 9 bases; bases outside gene matches: 23. The CDR3, as DNA: TGTGCCTGGAGTGTGTCCCTGGGGCTAGCGGGGGGGCCGGGCAAGAGGGCCCAGTACTTC. Its protein product is CAWSVSLGLAGGPGKRAQYF.

The V and J genes are TRBV3-1 (or the pseudogene TRBV3-2) and TRBJ1-1; perhaps TRBD1 as D (5 bases). Trimming cost V 4 bases and J 7 bases, with 13 bases left between them. CDR3 length equals 13 residues. Germline CDR1 and CDR2: LGHDT and YNNKEL (reference sequence). The CDR3, as DNA: TGTGCCAGCAGCCGGGGGGTGCAGATTGAAGCTTTCTTT. Protein product: CASSRGVQIEAFF.

This clone was observed a single time. The genes are TRBV7-2 and TRBJ1-3; TRBD1 agrees at 7 bases. The CDR3 contains 16 residues. Germline V gene data show CDR1 as SGHTA and CDR2 as FQGNSA. The ends lost 2 bases at V and 0 bases at J; junction bases unmatched: 4. CDR3 nucleotide sequence: TGTGCCAGCAGCTTAACAGGGGACCCCTCTGGAAACACCATATATTTT. Translated, it gives CASSLTGDPSGNTIYF.

This rearrangement joins TRBV19 to TRBJ1-6; TRBD1 matches 9 bases. The CDR3 is 16 residues long. V shed 7 bases and J 7 bases; nucleotides not matched to a gene: 11. Germline V gene data show CDR1 as LNHDA and CDR2 as SQIVND (reference sequence). The CDR3: CASTVRTGAVNSPLHF. In DNA, the CDR3 is TGTGCCAGTACAGTCAGGACAGGGGCTGTGAATTCACCCCTCCACTTT. Variable domain in full (rest from reference TRBV19 and TRBJ1-6): DGGITQSPKYLFRKEGQNVTLSCEQNLNHDAMYWYRQDPGQGLRLIYYSQIVNDFQKGDIAEGYSVSREKKESFPLTVTSAQKNPTAFYLCASTVRTGAVNSPLHFGNGTRLTVT.

A note on this clone: The same CDR3 can be traced to other DNA sequences in this sample. The chain carries TRBV19 and TRBJ1-4, with 9 bases fitting TRBD1. The V gene's germline CDR1 is LNHDA and CDR2 SQIVND (reference sequence). Trimming at V came to 4 bases and at J to 8 bases, leaving 5 bases not matched to a gene. This CDR3 is built from 14 residues. CDR3 in amino acids: CASSTDRGREKLFF. The CDR3 DNA follows: TGTGCCAGTAGTACGGACAGGGGACGCGAAAAACTGTTTTTT.

CDR3 in DNA: TGTGCCAGCAGCTTAGACCACACGCCCCAGCATTTT. It encodes CASSLDHTPQHF. The V call is TRBV7-9, the J call TRBJ1-5, with D unresolved. This CDR3 is 12 amino acids long. The V end lost 1 base, the J end lost 9 bases, and 7 bases lay between the germline ends. CDR1 and CDR2 from the germline V gene are SEHNR and FQNEAQ (reference sequence).

The chain couples TRBV7-2 to TRBJ2-5; D may be TRBD2 (6 bases). Trimming cost V 7 bases and J 5 bases, with 17 bases left between them. Germline CDR1 SGHTA, CDR2 FQGNSA. The CDR3 length is 14 residues. CDR3 sequence: CASTRDLGWETQYF. In nucleotides, the CDR3 is TGTGCCAGCACCCGGGACTTGGGTTGGGAGACCCAGTACTTC.

V usage is TRBV2 and J usage is TRBJ2-5, with TRBD1 matching 9 bases. The J segment lost 2 bases and the V segment lost 6 bases, leaving 10 bases of the junction unmatched. CDR3 length equals 16 residues. Germline V gene lookup returns CDR1 SNHLY and CDR2 FYNNEI. CDR3 region: CASRGLDRGKQETQYF. The CDR3 nucleotides read TGTGCCAGCAGGGGCCTGGACAGGGGTAAACAAGAGACCCAGTACTTC.

This rearrangement joins TRBV5-1 to TRBJ2-7, with 7 bases fitting TRBD1. This CDR3 is built from 12 residues. The junction had 2 bases not matched to a gene; V was cut back by 4 bases and J by 4 bases. Germline CDR1 is SGHRS and CDR2 is YFSETQ. The CDR3 nucleotides read TGCGCCAGCAGCCTGACAGGGTACGAGCAGTACTTC. Translation gives CASSLTGYEQYF. Complete variable domain (other parts from reference TRBV5-1 and TRBJ2-7): KAGVTQTPRYLIKTRGQQVTLSCSPISGHRSVSWYQQTPGQGLQFLFEYFSETQRNKGNFPGRFSGRQFSNSRSEMNVSTLELGDSALYLCASSLTGYEQYFGPGTRLTVT.

The chain couples TRBV5-5 to TRBJ1-5; D is possibly TRBD1 (6 bases). The CDR3 has 16 residues. V lost 0 bases and J 6 bases, leaving 16 bases between the germline ends. Germline CDR1 SGHKS, CDR2 YYEKEE (reference sequence). CDR3: CASSLGTGRIGQPQHF. The CDR3 coding sequence is TGTGCCAGCAGCTTGGGAACAGGGAGAATCGGTCAGCCCCAGCATTTT.

The chain links TRBV30 to TRBJ1-2; TRBD1 matches at 10 bases. The CDR3 length is 13 residues. Germline lookup yields CDR1 GTSNPN and CDR2 SVGIG (reference sequence). V trimming: 5 bases; J trimming: 4 bases; junction bases outside the gene matches: 4. CDR3 protein: CAWWGQGFYGYTF. CDR3 coding DNA: TGTGCCTGGTGGGGACAGGGGTTCTATGGCTACACCTTC. The variable domain in full, completed from reference TRBV30 and TRBJ1-2, reads SQTIHQWPATLVQPVGSPLSLECTVEGTSNPNLYWYRQAAGRGLQLLFYSVGIGQISSEVPQNLSASRPQDRQFILSSKKLLLSDSGFYLCAWWGQGFYGYTFGSGTRLTVV.

The V gene is TRBV18, the J gene TRBJ1-2; 7 bases align to TRBD1. The CDR3 extends over 13 amino acids. The V gene's germline CDR1 is KGHSH and CDR2 LQKENI. V lost 4 bases, J lost 7 bases, and 6 bases stayed unmatched. The CDR3: CASSRDRDTGYTF. The CDR3 DNA is TGTGCCAGCTCACGAGACAGGGACACTGGCTACACCTTC. Full variable domain (missing parts from reference TRBV18 and TRBJ1-2): NAGVMQNPRHLVRRRGQEARLRCSPMKGHSHVYWYRQLPEEGLKFMVYLQKENIIDESGMPKERFSAEFPKEGPSILRIQQVVRGDSAAYFCASSRDRDTGYTFGSGTRLTVV.

This clone was found a few times. This chain uses TRBV27 with TRBJ2-1; 9 nucleotides line up with TRBD1. Germline CDR1 MNHEY, CDR2 SMNVEV (reference sequence). The CDR3 contains 11 residues. The V and J ends lost 7 bases and 15 bases, in that order; junction bases with no gene match: 7. CDR3 DNA: TGTGCCAGCACCTCCGGGACAGGGCTGTTCTTC. Its protein product is CASTSGTGLFF.

This rearrangement joins TRBV11-2 to TRBJ2-3; D is unclear. The CDR3 extends over 15 amino acids. Germline V gives CDR1 SGHAT, CDR2 FQNNGV. Trimming removed 4 bases at V and 8 bases at J, with 19 bases between. The CDR3 loop reads CASSYVQMISSTQYF. DNA of the CDR3: TGTGCCAGCAGCTATGTCCAGATGATCAGTAGTACGCAGTATTTT.

This sequence joins TRBV28 and TRBJ1-4; TRBD1 matches at 7 bases. The CDR3 runs 13 residues. V lost 5 bases to trimming and J lost 10 bases; unmatched junction nucleotides: 7. The V gene's germline CDR1 is MDHEN and CDR2 SYDVKM. The CDR3 DNA follows: TGTGCCAGCAGTGTTGGACAGGTCCTAAAACTGTTTTTT. Translation gives CASSVGQVLKLFF. The full variable domain, its missing parts supplied by reference TRBV28 and TRBJ1-4, is DVKVTQSSRYLVKRTGEKVFLECVQDMDHENMFWYRQDPGLGLRLIYFSYDVKMKEKGDIPEGYSVSREKKERFSLILESASTNQTSMYLCASSVGQVLKLFFGSGTQLSVL.

The chain is built from TRBV18 and TRBJ2-7; 7 nucleotides align to TRBD2. Germline V gene data show CDR1 as KGHSH and CDR2 as LQKENI. V lost 5 bases and J lost 0; bases outside the gene matches: 4. The CDR3 covers 14 residues. CDR3 DNA: TGTGCCAGCTCAAGGGGCGGGAGCTCCTACGAGCAGTACTTC. Protein sequence: CASSRGGSSYEQYF.

Comment on this clone: This CDR3 is also generated by other DNA sequences in the sample. The chain couples TRBV5-5 to TRBJ2-5; maybe TRBD2 (5 bases). V was cut by 0 bases and J by 4 bases, with 16 bases left in between. Germline V gives CDR1 SGHKS, CDR2 YYEKEE (reference sequence). This CDR3 has 16 amino acids. CDR3 nucleotides: TGTGCCAGCAGCTTGGATCCGGACTCTTCAGGAGAGACCCAGTACTTC. Translated, it gives CASSLDPDSSGETQYF.

The V call is TRBV28, the J call TRBJ1-2; unclear D gene. The CDR3 has 17 amino acids. Trimming pared 4 bases from V and 5 bases from J, leaving 23 bases between. Germline V gene sequence: CDR1 MDHEN, CDR2 SYDVKM. CDR3 protein: CASSSSTFPGLAYGYTF. The DNA for the CDR3 is TGTGCCAGCAGTTCCTCTACCTTTCCGGGTCTGGCGTATGGCTACACCTTC.

The chain couples TRBV28 to TRBJ1-1; 10 positions match TRBD1. The CDR3 is 12 amino acids. V gave up 8 bases and J gave up 3 bases; unmatched junction bases: 0. Germline V gene lookup returns CDR1 MDHEN and CDR2 SYDVKM. The CDR3 DNA sequence: TGTGCCAGCGGACAGGGGGACACTGAAGCTTTCTTT. This codes for CASGQGDTEAFF.

The CDR3 bases are TGTGCCTGGAGTCAAGTGGGGGCCGTCGGAAAACTGTTTTTT. Amino acids: CAWSQVGAVGKLFF. This sequence joins TRBV30 and TRBJ1-4; TRBD1 is a possible D gene (6 bases). This CDR3 is 14 amino acids long. V lost 2 bases to trimming and J lost 10 bases, with 17 bases between them. CDR1 and CDR2 from the germline V gene are GTSNPN and SVGIG (reference sequence).

The chain has TRBV7-9 and TRBJ1-3; no firm D call. The V gene's germline CDR1 is SEHNR and CDR2 FQNEAQ (reference sequence). CDR3 length: 16 amino acids. The ends were cut back, 7 bases at V and 0 bases at J, with 16 bases in the middle. The chain's CDR3 is CASTWEGLISGNTIYF. The CDR3 DNA sequence: TGTGCCAGCACCTGGGAAGGACTAATCTCTGGAAACACCATATATTTT.

The gene calls are TRBV27 and TRBJ2-1; TRBD1 agrees at 10 bases. The V segment lost 5 bases and the J segment 5 bases; nucleotides outside the gene matches: 6. Germline V CDR1 and CDR2: MNHEY, SMNVEV (reference sequence). The CDR3 runs 15 residues. This CDR3 is CASSLGTGVDNEQFF. CDR3 nucleotide sequence: TGTGCCAGCAGTCTGGGGACAGGGGTAGACAATGAGCAGTTCTTC.